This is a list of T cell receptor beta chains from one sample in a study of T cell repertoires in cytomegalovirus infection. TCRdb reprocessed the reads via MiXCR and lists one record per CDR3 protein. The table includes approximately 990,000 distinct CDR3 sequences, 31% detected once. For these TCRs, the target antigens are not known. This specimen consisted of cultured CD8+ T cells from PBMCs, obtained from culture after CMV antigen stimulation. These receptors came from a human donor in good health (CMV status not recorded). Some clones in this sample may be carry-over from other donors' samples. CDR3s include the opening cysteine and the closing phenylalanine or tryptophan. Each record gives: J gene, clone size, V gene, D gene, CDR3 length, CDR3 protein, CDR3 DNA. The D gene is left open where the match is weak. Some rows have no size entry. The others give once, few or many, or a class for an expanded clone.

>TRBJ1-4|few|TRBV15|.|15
CATSARGQGIEKLFF
TGTGCCACCTCTGCGCGTGGTCAGGGTATTGAAAAACTGTTTTTT
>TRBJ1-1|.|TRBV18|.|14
CASSPEGPNTEAFF
TGTGCCAGCTCACCAGAGGGGCCGAACACTGAAGCTTTCTTT
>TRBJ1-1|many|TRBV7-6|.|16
CASSHENRHARAEAFF
TGTGCCAGCAGCCACGAGAACAGGCATGCGAGGGCTGAAGCTTTCTTT
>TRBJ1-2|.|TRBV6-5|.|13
CASSNRVNYGYTF
TGTGCCAGCAGTAACAGGGTTAACTATGGCTACACCTTC
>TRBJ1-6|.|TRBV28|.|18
CASSPGPPLIHPSTFDHF
.
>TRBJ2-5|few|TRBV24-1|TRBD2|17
CATSEDWLAGGQETQYF
TGTGCCACCAGTGAGGATTGGCTAGCGGGAGGACAAGAGACCCAGTACTTC
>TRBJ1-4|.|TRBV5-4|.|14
CASSLYGGEEKLFF
TGTGCCAGCAGCTTGTACGGGGGTGAAGAAAAACTGTTTTTT
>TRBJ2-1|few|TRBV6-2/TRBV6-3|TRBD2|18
CASSYVPLGGTPYNEQFF
TGTGCCAGCAGTTACGTACCCTTGGGGGGGACCCCCTACAATGAGCAGTTCTTC
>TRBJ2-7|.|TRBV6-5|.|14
CASSTGTNPYEQYF
TGTGCCAGCAGTACCGGGACAAATCCCTACGAGCAGTACTTC
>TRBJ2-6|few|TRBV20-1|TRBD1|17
CSAWGQGDSSGANVLTF
TGCAGTGCTTGGGGACAGGGGGACAGCTCTGGGGCCAACGTCCTGACTTTC
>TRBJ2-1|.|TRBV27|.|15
CASSPYRTPSHEQFF
TGTGCCAGCAGTCCCTACAGGACCCCTTCCCATGAGCAGTTCTTC
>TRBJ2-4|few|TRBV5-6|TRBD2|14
CASSAGESSAIQYF
TGTGCCAGCAGCGCGGGGGAGTCATCAGCCATTCAGTACTTC
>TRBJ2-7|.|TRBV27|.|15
CASSLSPYNSYEQYF
TGTGCCAGCAGTTTGAGTCCTTACAACTCCTACGAGCAGTACTTC
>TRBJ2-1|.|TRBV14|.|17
CASSQDWRRGLYNEQFF
TGTGCCAGCAGCCAAGATTGGAGGAGGGGACTTTACAATGAGCAGTTCTTC
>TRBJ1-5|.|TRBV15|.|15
CATSAGAEGNRPQHF
TGTGCCACCAGCGCTGGGGCCGAAGGGAATCGGCCCCAGCATTTT
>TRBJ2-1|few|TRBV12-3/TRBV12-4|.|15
CASRGYGGIYNEQFF
TGTGCCAGCAGGGGTTACGGGGGTATCTACAATGAGCAGTTCTTC
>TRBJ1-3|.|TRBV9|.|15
CASSVPYDVGNTIYF
TGTGCCAGCAGCGTGCCGTATGACGTTGGAAACACCATATATTTT
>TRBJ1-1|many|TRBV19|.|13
CASSIFRNTEAFF
TGTGCCAGTAGTATCTTTCGGAACACTGAAGCTTTCTTT
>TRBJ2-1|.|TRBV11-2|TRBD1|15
CASSFRDRGIDEQFF
TGTGCCAGCAGCTTCCGGGACAGGGGTATCGATGAGCAGTTCTTC
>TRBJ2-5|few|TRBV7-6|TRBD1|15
CASSWPGQGKETQYF
TGTGCCAGCAGTTGGCCGGGACAGGGGAAAGAGACCCAGTACTTC
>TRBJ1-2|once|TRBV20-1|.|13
CSARATWGYGYTF
TGCAGTGCTAGAGCCACCTGGGGGTATGGCTACACCTTC
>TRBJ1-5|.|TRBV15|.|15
CATSRDGGLRASQHF
TGTGCCACCAGCAGAGATGGAGGTTTACGGGCGTCCCAGCATTTT
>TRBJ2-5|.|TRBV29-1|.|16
CSVEDPQRWGQETQYF
TGCAGCGTTGAAGATCCCCAAAGATGGGGTCAAGAGACCCAGTACTTC
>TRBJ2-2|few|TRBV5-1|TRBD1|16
CASSPAGTGYTGELFF
TGCGCCAGCAGCCCGGCCGGGACAGGATATACCGGGGAGCTGTTTTTT
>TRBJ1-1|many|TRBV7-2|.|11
CASSDAVEAFF
TGTGCCAGCAGCGATGCGGTAGAAGCTTTCTTT
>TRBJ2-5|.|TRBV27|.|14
CASSLYGRKETQYF
TGTGCCAGCAGTTTATACGGCAGGAAGGAGACCCAGTACTTC
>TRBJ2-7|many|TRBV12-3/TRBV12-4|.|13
CASSLAAAYEQYF
TGTGCCAGCAGTTTAGCGGCAGCCTACGAGCAGTACTTC
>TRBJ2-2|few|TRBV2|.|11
CASIRAGELFF
TGTGCCAGCATCAGGGCCGGGGAGCTGTTTTTT
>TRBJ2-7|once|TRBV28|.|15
CASSLGGTVTYEQYF
TGTGCCAGCAGTTTAGGCGGGACAGTAACCTACGAGCAGTACTTC
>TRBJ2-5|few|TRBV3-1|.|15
CASSQERGAQETQYF
TGTGCCAGCAGCCAGGAAAGGGGGGCCCAAGAGACCCAGTACTTC
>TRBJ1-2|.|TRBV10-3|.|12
CAILGVSNGYTF
TGTGCCATTCTGGGAGTCTCGAATGGCTACACCTTC
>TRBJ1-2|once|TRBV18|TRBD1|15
CASSSDWTGNYGYTF
TGTGCCAGCTCCTCGGATTGGACAGGAAACTATGGCTACACCTTC
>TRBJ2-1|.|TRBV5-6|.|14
CASSYGSQAHEQFF
TGTGCCAGCAGCTACGGGTCGCAGGCCCATGAGCAGTTCTTC
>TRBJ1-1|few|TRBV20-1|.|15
CSARPFPGTNTEAFF
TGCAGTGCTAGGCCTTTCCCCGGAACGAACACTGAAGCTTTCTTT
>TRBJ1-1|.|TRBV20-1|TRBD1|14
CSAIPGQDLYEAFF
TGCAGTGCCATCCCGGGACAGGACCTTTATGAAGCTTTCTTT
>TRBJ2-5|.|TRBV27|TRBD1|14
CASRQGPFLETQYF
TGTGCCAGCAGACAGGGGCCGTTCCTAGAGACCCAGTACTTC
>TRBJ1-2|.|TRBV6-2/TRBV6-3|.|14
CASRRETRNYGYTF
TGTGCCAGCAGACGAGAAACGCGTAACTATGGCTACACCTTC
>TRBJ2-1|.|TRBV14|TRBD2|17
CASSQDHRDYSLIAQFF
TGTGCCAGCAGCCAAGACCACCGGGACTACAGCTTAATCGCGCAGTTCTTC
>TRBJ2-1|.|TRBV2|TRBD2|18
CASSGEGLAGGSYNEQFF
TGTGCCAGCAGTGGGGAGGGACTAGCGGGGGGATCCTACAATGAGCAGTTCTTC
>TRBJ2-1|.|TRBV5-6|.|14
CASSLGGGGDPQFF
TGTGCCAGCAGCTTGGGGGGAGGGGGCGACCCGCAGTTCTTC
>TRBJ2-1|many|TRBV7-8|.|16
CASSTRGLGSYNEQFF
TGTGCCAGCAGCACCCGGGGCCTGGGGTCCTACAATGAGCAGTTCTTC
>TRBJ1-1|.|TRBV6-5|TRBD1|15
CASSYSWTGQTEAFF
TGTGCCAGCAGTTACTCGTGGACAGGGCAAACTGAAGCTTTCTTT
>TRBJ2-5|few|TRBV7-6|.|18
CASSLRAGGQSPQETQYF
TGTGCCAGCAGCCTAAGGGCCGGCGGACAGTCACCCCAAGAGACCCAGTACTTC
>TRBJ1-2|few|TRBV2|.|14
CASSDYRAGDGYTF
TGTGCCAGCAGTGACTACAGGGCGGGAGATGGCTACACCTTC
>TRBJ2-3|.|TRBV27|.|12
CASGLGANTQYF
TGTGCCAGCGGCCTTGGGGCGAATACGCAGTATTTT
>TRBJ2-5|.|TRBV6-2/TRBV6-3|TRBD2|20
CASSYTGLAGGKGTEETQYF
TGTGCCAGCAGTTACACGGGACTAGCGGGGGGGAAAGGGACAGAAGAGACCCAGTACTTC
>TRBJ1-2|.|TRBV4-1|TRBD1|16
CASSQTLGQGGVGYTF
TGCGCCAGCAGCCAAACCCTCGGACAGGGCGGCGTTGGCTACACCTTC
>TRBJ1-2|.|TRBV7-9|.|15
CASSTPEGENYGYTF
TGTGCCAGCAGCACTCCCGAGGGGGAGAACTATGGCTACACCTTC
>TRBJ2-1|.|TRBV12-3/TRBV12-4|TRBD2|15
CASSVAGVGYNEQFF
TGTGCCAGCAGTGTAGCGGGAGTCGGCTACAATGAGCAGTTCTTC